This T cell receptor (beta chain) was obtained from a study of blood T cells in healthy people across ages. Study-level points and caveats: Compared with aged donors, long-lived donors showed fewer expanded clones, suggesting selection. The fall in TCR beta diversity per million T cells was roughly linear with age.

Next came a second PCR, run for about 6 to 12 cycles, which used a sample-barcoded 5' primer along with a J-beta primer mix. Each CDR3 protein is one row after TCRdb ran MiXCR on the 5' RACE reads. The sample contains around 970,000 distinct CDR3 sequences, roughly 50% of which appear only once. The CDR3 spans 17 residues. In germline, CDR1 is DFQATT, CDR2 SNEGSKA (reference sequence). Points on this clonotype: The antigen remains undetermined. One end of the junction does not line up with germline, which may come from a read error.

The TCR comes from a woman aged 60 to 75 in good health. The chain uses TRBV20-1 and TRBJ2-4, with TRBD2 matching over 9 bases. Gene TRBJ2-7 matches the end of the DNA better, so the J call may be wrong. Sequencing used blood. CDR3 amino acids: CCARVSVRSGSPHEQYF. CDR3 nucleotides: TGCTGTGCTAGAGTAAGCGTGCGTAGCGGGAGTCCCCACGAGCAGTACTTC.